Included here is one T cell receptor (beta chain) sequence, with context. Its target is unknown. The entry originates in a study of T cell responses to AZD1222 COVID-19 vaccine. Whole-study findings and limits: As reported, nearly half of all spike-specific TCRs target variant regions that are unmutated. Regions 160-218 and 743-854 held dominance among vaccine-associated CD4 TCRs, which spanned spike. Increases in Spike-specific TCR breadth and depth were seen after two AZD1222 doses. Only five or six people who got AZD1222 tested seropositive at baseline.

Using immunoSEQ multiplex PCR, the repertoire was profiled, and TCRdb retains in-frame clones only, with some absent. The table has about 94,000 clones, 90% seen once. The CDR3 consists of 16 residues. The sample consisted of peripheral blood, taken on day 0 of AZD1222 vaccination. The chain couples TRBV21-1 to TRBJ1-1. TRBV21-1 is marked as a pseudogene. The origin of this receptor is an adult in good health. The CDR3 DNA follows: TGTGCCAGCAGCACAAACCACAGGGAGGGGAACACTGAAGCTTTCTTT. Translation gives CASSTNHREGNTEAFF.